This record looks at one T cell receptor (beta chain) sequence and its context. Its antigen remains unidentified. One end of the junction fails to match germline, which may point to a read error. The length of the CDR3 is 15 residues. Germline V CDR1 and CDR2: SGHNT, YYREEE (reference sequence). Individual cDNA molecules each received unique molecular identifiers attached to them. Each CDR3 protein gets one entry after TCRdb re-called the 5' RACE reads with MiXCR. The top ten clones hold approximately 2.9% of a sample with some 81,000 distinct CDR3 sequences, about 17% of them seen once. The data are from a study of early T cells in non-severe SARS-CoV-2 infection. Across the study: Sequenced bulk RNA came from whole blood that was unsorted, and chains were unpaired. General study points: Missing private and CD4 specificities, VDJdb matching favored anti-spike CD8 responses.

The receptor's source is an adult who was a healthcare worker with PCR-confirmed SARS-CoV-2 infection or an uninfected control (not recorded which). The specimen sequenced was whole blood. The chain employs TRBV5-4 and TRBJ2-5; the match to TRBD2 covers 7 bases. The CDR3 sequence is CDSSLAGGGRETQYF. The CDR3 DNA sequence: TGTGACAGCAGCTTGGCTGGGGGGGGTCGAGAGACCCAGTACTTC. Combining the CDR3 with reference TRBV5-4 and TRBJ2-5 gives the whole variable domain ETGVTQSPTHLIKTRGQQVTLRCSSQSGHNTVSWYQQALGQGPQFIFQYYREEENGRGNFPPRFSGLQFPNYSSELNVNALELDDSALYLCDSSLAGGGRETQYFGPGTRLLVL.